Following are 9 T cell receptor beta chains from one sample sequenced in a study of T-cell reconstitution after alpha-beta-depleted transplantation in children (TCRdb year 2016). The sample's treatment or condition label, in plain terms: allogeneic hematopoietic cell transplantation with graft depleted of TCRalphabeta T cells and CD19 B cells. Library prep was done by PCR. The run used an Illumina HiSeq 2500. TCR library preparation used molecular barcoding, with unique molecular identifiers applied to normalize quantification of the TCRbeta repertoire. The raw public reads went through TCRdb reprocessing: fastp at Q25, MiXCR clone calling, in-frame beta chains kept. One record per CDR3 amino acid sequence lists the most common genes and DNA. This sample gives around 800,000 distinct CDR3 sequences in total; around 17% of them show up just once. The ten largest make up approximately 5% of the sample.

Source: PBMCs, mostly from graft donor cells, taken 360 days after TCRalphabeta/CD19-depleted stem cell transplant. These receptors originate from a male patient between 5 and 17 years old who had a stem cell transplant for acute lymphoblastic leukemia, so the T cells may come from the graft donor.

The CDR3 sequence: CASRNGQGRRTGELFF. As DNA, the CDR3 is TGCGCCAGCAGAAATGGACAGGGTCGTAGGACCGGGGAGCTGTTTTTT. The chain is built from TRBV5-1 and TRBJ2-2; the match to TRBD1 covers 8 bases. The CDR3 totals 16 residues. Germline V gene lookup returns CDR1 SGHRS and CDR2 YFSETQ. The V gene end was trimmed by 5 bases and the J gene end by 5 bases; junction bases not matched to a gene: 11. The whole variable domain, filled in from reference TRBV5-1 and TRBJ2-2, reads KAGVTQTPRYLIKTRGQQVTLSCSPISGHRSVSWYQQTPGQGLQFLFEYFSETQRNKGNFPGRFSGRQFSNSRSEMNVSTLELGDSALYLCASRNGQGRRTGELFFGEGSRLTVL.

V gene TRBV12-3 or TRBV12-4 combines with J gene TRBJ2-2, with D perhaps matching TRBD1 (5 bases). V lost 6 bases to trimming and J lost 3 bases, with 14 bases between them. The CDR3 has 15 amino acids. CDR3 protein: CASRGKLGDTGELFF. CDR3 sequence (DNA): TGTGCCAGCAGGGGCAAATTAGGGGACACCGGGGAGCTGTTTTTT.

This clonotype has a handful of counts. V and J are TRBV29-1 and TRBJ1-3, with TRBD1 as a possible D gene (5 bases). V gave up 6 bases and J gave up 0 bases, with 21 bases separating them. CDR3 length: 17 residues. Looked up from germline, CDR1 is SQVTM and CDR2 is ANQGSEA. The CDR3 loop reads CSVHKGHHRSSGNTIYF. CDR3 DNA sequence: TGCAGCGTCCATAAGGGGCACCACAGGAGCTCTGGAAACACCATATATTTT.

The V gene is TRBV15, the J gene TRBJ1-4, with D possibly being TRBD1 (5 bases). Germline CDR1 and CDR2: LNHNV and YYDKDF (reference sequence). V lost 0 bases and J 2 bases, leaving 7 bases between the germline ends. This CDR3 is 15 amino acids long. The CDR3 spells CATSRDHRTNEKLFF. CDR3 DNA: TGTGCCACCAGCAGAGATCACAGGACTAATGAAAAACTGTTTTTT.

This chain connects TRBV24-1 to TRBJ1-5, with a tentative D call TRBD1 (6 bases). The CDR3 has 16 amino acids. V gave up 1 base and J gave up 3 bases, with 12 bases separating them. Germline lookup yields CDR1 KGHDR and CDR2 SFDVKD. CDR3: CATSDFGTPDNQPQHF. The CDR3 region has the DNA TGTGCCACCAGTGATTTCGGGACACCAGACAATCAGCCCCAGCATTTT.

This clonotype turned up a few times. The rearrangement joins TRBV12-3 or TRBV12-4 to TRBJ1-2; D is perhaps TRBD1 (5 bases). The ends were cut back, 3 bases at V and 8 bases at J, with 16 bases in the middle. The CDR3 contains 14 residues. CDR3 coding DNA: TGTGCCAGCAGTTTCCGTAGGGACCGCACGGGCTACACCTTC. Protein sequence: CASSFRRDRTGYTF.

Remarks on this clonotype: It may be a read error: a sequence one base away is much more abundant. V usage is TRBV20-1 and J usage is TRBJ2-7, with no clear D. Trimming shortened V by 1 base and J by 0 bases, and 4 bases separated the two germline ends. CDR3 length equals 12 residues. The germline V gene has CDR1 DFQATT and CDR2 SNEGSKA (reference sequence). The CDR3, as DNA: TGCAGTGCTAGAGCGTACTCCTACGAGCAGTACTTC. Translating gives CSARAYSYEQYF.

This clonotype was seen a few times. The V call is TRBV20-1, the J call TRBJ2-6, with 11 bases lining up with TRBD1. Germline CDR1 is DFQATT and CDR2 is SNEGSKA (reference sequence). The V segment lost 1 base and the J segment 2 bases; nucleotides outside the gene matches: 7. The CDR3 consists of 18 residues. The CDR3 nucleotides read TGCAGTGCTAGAGGGCCCCCGGGACAGGGGGCTGGGGCCAACGTCCTGACTTTC. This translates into CSARGPPGQGAGANVLTF.

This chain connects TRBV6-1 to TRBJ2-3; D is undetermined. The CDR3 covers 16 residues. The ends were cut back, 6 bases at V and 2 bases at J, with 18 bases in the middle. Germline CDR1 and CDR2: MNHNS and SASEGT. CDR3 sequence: CASSSPGYRFTDTQYF. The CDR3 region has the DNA TGTGCCAGCAGCTCGCCCGGCTACCGTTTCACAGATACGCAGTATTTT.